The 22 T cell receptor beta chains below all came from one sample that was sequenced in a study of T cells in Graves' hyperthyroidism and ophthalmopathy. The TCR beta CDR3 regions underwent amplification using RNA transcripts as the source. HTBI primers were the set used in a first-round RT-PCR of the TCR CDR3. TCRdb analysed the multiplex PCR reads with MiXCR anew, one entry per CDR3 protein. The data contain fewer than 250,000 distinct CDR3 sequences, 16% of them singletons. Sequences were obtained from blood. The receptor source for this set is a woman aged 18-30 years with Graves' ophthalmopathy.

This clonotype was seen repeatedly, ten times or more. The chain links TRBV7-8 to TRBJ1-1; D uncertain. Germline V lookup: CDR1 SGHVS, CDR2 FQNEAQ. The CDR3 sequence is 15 residues long. The V and J ends lost 1 base and 1 base respectively, with 10 bases between them. The CDR3 spells CASSLGARRNTEAFF. The CDR3, as DNA: TGTGCCAGCAGCTTAGGGGCCCGGCGGAACACTGAAGCTTTCTTT.

This clonotype was found many times. J is TRBJ2-7 and V is TRBV7-9; TRBD2 matches at 7 bases. Germline CDR1 reads SEHNR; CDR2 reads FQNEAQ (reference sequence). The CDR3 covers 14 residues. The ends lost 3 bases at V and 3 bases at J; junction bases unmatched: 5. This CDR3 is CASSLGGKLYEQYF. CDR3 coding DNA: TGTGCCAGCAGCTTGGGGGGGAAACTCTACGAGCAGTACTTC.

Many counts were recorded for this clonotype. The V gene is TRBV30, the J gene TRBJ2-7; TRBD1 agrees at 8 bases. The CDR3 spans 12 residues. Germline CDR1 is GTSNPN and CDR2 is SVGIG (reference sequence). J gave up 0 bases and V 7 bases, and 2 bases lay outside the gene matches. As DNA, the CDR3 is TGTGCCTACAGGGGGAGCTCCTACGAGCAGTACTTC. This encodes CAYRGSSYEQYF. Combining the CDR3 with reference TRBV30 and TRBJ2-7 gives the whole variable domain SQTIHQWPATLVQPVGSPLSLECTVEGTSNPNLYWYRQAAGRGLQLLFYSVGIGQISSEVPQNLSASRPQDRQFILSSKKLLLSDSGFYLCAYRGSSYEQYFGPGTRLTVT.

This clonotype was seen repeatedly, ten times or more. This chain joins TRBV10-2 and TRBJ2-5; 12 bases align to TRBD2. Germline loops: CDR1 WSHSY, CDR2 SAAADI. The CDR3 consists of 18 residues. The junction had 8 bases not matched to a gene; V was cut back by 1 base and J by 2 bases. Here the CDR3 reads CASSEFASGRGWQETQYF. CDR3 bases: TGCGCCAGCAGTGAGTTCGCTAGCGGGAGGGGATGGCAAGAGACCCAGTACTTC.

On this clonotype itself: With a much larger clone just one base away, this may be a read error. The CDR3 nucleotides are TGTGCCAGCAGCCCGGGGGGGGCTGGGGCCAACGTCCTGACTTTC. It yields the protein CASSPGGAGANVLTF. This chain connects TRBV3-1 to TRBJ2-6; TRBD2 agrees at 8 bases. Trimming took 4 bases from V and 2 from J; bases not matched to a gene: 1. Germline V lookup: CDR1 LGHDT, CDR2 YNNKEL (reference sequence). This CDR3 region has 15 residues. Full variable domain (rest looked up from reference TRBV3-1 and TRBJ2-6): DTAVSQTPKYLVTQMGNDKSIKCEQNLGHDTMYWYKQDSKKFLKIMFSYNNKELIINETVPNRFSPKSPDKAHLNLHINSLELGDSAVYFCASSPGGAGANVLTFGAGSRLTVL.

This clonotype has ten or more counts. The chain has TRBV6-6 and TRBJ1-2; D remains ambiguous. CDR1 MNHNY and CDR2 SVGAGI come from the germline V gene (reference sequence). CDR3 length: 11 residues. Trimming removed 0 bases at V and 11 bases at J, with 7 bases between. CDR3 bases: TGTGCCAGCAGTTACTCAGGGCGATACACCTTC. Residues: CASSYSGRYTF.

This clonotype was recorded many times. J is TRBJ2-7 and V is TRBV3-1; D unresolved. The V gene's germline CDR1 is LGHDT and CDR2 YNNKEL (reference sequence). The CDR3 is 13 amino acids. The V gene lost 0 bases and the J gene lost 6 bases, with 9 bases spanning the gap. CDR3 in amino acids: CASSQDHRSEQYF. In DNA form, the CDR3 reads TGTGCCAGCAGCCAAGACCATCGATCCGAGCAGTACTTC.

Only one count was recorded for this clonotype. The chain combines TRBV4-3 with TRBJ2-3; 8 nucleotides agree with TRBD1. Germline-derived CDR1 and CDR2 are LGHNA and YSLEER. This CDR3 spans 15 amino acids. V lost 3 bases and J lost 6; bases outside the gene matches: 8. The CDR3 DNA reads as TGCGCCAGCAGCCATCTGACAGGGGCAGGGGATACGCAGTATTTT. Amino acid sequence: CASSHLTGAGDTQYF.

This clonotype was detected ten times or more. The rearrangement links TRBV5-4 to TRBJ2-2, with 7 bases fitting TRBD2. Germline lookup yields CDR1 SGHNT and CDR2 YYREEE (reference sequence). CDR3 length: 16 amino acids. Losses at the gene ends were 3 bases for V and 4 bases for J; bases not matched to a gene: 9. Here the CDR3 reads CASSSMTSRSTGELFF. The CDR3 region has the DNA TGTGCCAGCAGCTCTATGACTAGCCGGAGCACCGGGGAGCTGTTTTTT.

This clonotype was found many times. The CDR3 protein is CATQLRFPGFLGQGGVTEAFF. DNA for the CDR3: TGTGCCACGCAGTTAAGATTCCCCGGTTTCCTGGGACAGGGGGGTGTAACTGAAGCTTTCTTT. V and J are TRBV6-2 or TRBV6-3 and TRBJ1-1; TRBD1 matches at 11 bases. The CDR3 has 21 residues. In germline, CDR1 is MNHEY, CDR2 SVGEGT. The ends lost 10 bases at V and 5 bases at J; junction bases unmatched: 30.

This clonotype showed up many times. The V and J genes are TRBV7-9 and TRBJ2-2; TRBD2 might be the D (6 bases). V was cut by 4 bases and J by 4 bases, with 13 bases left in between. Germline V gene data show CDR1 as SEHNR and CDR2 as FQNEAQ (reference sequence). CDR3 length: 15 residues. DNA of the CDR3: TGTGCCAGCAGCTCCGCGGGGACCTTCACCGGGGAGCTGTTTTTT. It codes for CASSSAGTFTGELFF.

The CDR3 reads CASRKTGQMETQYF. The CDR3 DNA reads TGTGCCAGCAGAAAGACAGGGCAAATGGAGACCCAGTACTTC. V gene TRBV12-3 or TRBV12-4 combines with J gene TRBJ2-5; 7 bases fit TRBD1. The V and J ends lost 6 bases and 5 bases, in that order; junction bases with no gene match: 9. The CDR3 is made up of 14 amino acids.

This chain links TRBV7-9 with TRBJ2-2; 13 positions agree with TRBD2. This CDR3 is built from 19 residues. The V gene end was trimmed by 5 bases and the J gene end by 2 bases; junction bases not matched to a gene: 11. Per germline, CDR1 SEHNR and CDR2 FQNEAQ (reference sequence). CDR3 nucleotide sequence: TGTGCCAGCAGCCCCCGAGGGACTAGCGGGGTTGTCAACACCGGGGAGCTGTTTTTT. Protein product: CASSPRGTSGVVNTGELFF.

This clonotype was recorded many times. V usage is TRBV15 and J usage is TRBJ1-1, with 12 bases identical to TRBD1. CDR1 LNHNV and CDR2 YYDKDF come from the germline V gene (reference sequence). J was trimmed by 5 bases and V by 6 bases; bases with no gene match: 7. This CDR3 region has 15 residues. CDR3 bases: TGTGCCACCAGTCGTTGGGACAGGGGGCCAACTGAAGCTTTCTTT. This translates into CATSRWDRGPTEAFF.

Many counts were recorded for this clonotype. V and J are TRBV29-1 and TRBJ2-5; D perhaps matches TRBD1 (6 bases). Germline V gives CDR1 SQVTM, CDR2 ANQGSEA. The V end was cut by 4 bases, the J end by 3 bases, with 9 bases between. The CDR3 has 12 residues. This chain's CDR3 is CSVVYREETQYF. CDR3 coding DNA: TGCAGCGTTGTATACAGGGAAGAGACCCAGTACTTC.

V and J are TRBV28 and TRBJ2-3; 7 nucleotides line up with TRBD1. This CDR3 has 15 residues. The germline CDR1 and CDR2 sequences are MDHEN and SYDVKM. J was trimmed by 0 bases and V by 7 bases; bases with no gene match: 7. CDR3 loop: CASNRDSTSTDTQYF. CDR3 bases: TGTGCCAGCAACCGGGACAGTACTAGCACAGATACGCAGTATTTT.

This clonotype was counted many times. J is TRBJ2-7 and V is TRBV5-1; 7 bases fit TRBD2. CDR3 size: 13 residues. V trimming: 4 bases; J trimming: 7 bases; junction bases outside the gene matches: 8. Germline V lookup: CDR1 SGHRS, CDR2 YFSETQ. CDR3: CASSVSGAWEQYF. DNA of the CDR3: TGCGCCAGCAGCGTAAGCGGGGCTTGGGAGCAGTACTTC. Using reference TRBV5-1 and TRBJ2-7 for the parts outside the CDR3, the full variable domain is KAGVTQTPRYLIKTRGQQVTLSCSPISGHRSVSWYQQTPGQGLQFLFEYFSETQRNKGNFPGRFSGRQFSNSRSEMNVSTLELGDSALYLCASSVSGAWEQYFGPGTRLTVT.

This clonotype was seen repeatedly, ten times or more. The chain has TRBV20-1 and TRBJ1-5; D is unresolved. This CDR3 is built from 12 residues. The germline V gene encodes CDR1 DFQATT and CDR2 SNEGSKA (reference sequence). V lost 2 bases and J lost 2, with 4 bases in between. CDR3 in DNA: TGCAGTGCTAGAAGTGGCAATCAGCCCCAGCATTTT. This sequence encodes CSARSGNQPQHF.

The V and J genes are TRBV7-9 and TRBJ2-3, with a possible D match to TRBD2 (6 bases). V shed 5 bases and J shed 6 bases, with 21 bases lying between them. The germline V gene has CDR1 SEHNR and CDR2 FQNEAQ (reference sequence). The CDR3 covers 16 residues. In DNA form, the CDR3 reads TGTGCCAGCAGCCTGGGGAGACTAGGGCGCTGGGATACGCAGTATTTT. It is translated as CASSLGRLGRWDTQYF.

Many counts were recorded for this clonotype. The DNA of the CDR3 is TGCAGCGTTGGGACAGCGCGATATGGCTACACCTTC. It translates to CSVGTARYGYTF. The rearrangement joins TRBV29-1 to TRBJ1-2, with D perhaps matching TRBD1 (6 bases). V shed 4 bases and J shed 5 bases, with 11 bases lying between them. This CDR3 is 12 amino acids long. The germline V gene has CDR1 SQVTM and CDR2 ANQGSEA.

This clonotype was seen many times. J is TRBJ2-5 and V is TRBV6-1; no reliable D call. The germline V and J ends were trimmed by 1 base and 0 bases, with 9 bases remaining between them. This CDR3 region has 15 residues. The V gene's germline CDR1 is MNHNS and CDR2 SASEGT. The CDR3 coding sequence is TGTGCCAGCAGTGAAGAGACAAAGTACCAAGAGACCCAGTACTTC. Its translation is CASSEETKYQETQYF.

This chain joins TRBV7-6 and TRBJ2-1, with D perhaps being TRBD1 or TRBD2 (5 bases each). The CDR3 totals 15 residues. Germline lookup yields CDR1 SGHVS and CDR2 FNYEAQ. V shed 1 base and J shed 7 bases, with 14 bases lying between them. The CDR3 here is CASSLGGTLRNEQFF. The CDR3 bases are TGTGCCAGCAGCTTAGGAGGGACCCTGAGGAATGAGCAGTTCTTC.